The T cell receptor (beta chain) described here comes from a study of chemoradiotherapy in HPV16-positive cancers. Study at large: Candidate HPV-specific clones and shared TCR motifs came from two HPV16-positive patients.

The repertoire was sequenced with immunoSEQ multiplex PCR; TCRdb's copy has only in-frame clones and lacks some. The sample lists some 19,000 clones, around four fifths occurring once. Trimming left V 0 bases short and J 2 bases short, with 11 bases between. The CDR3 has 15 amino acids. CDR1 and CDR2 (germline): MGHRA, YSYEKL. General study results and limits: Better recurrence-free survival went with HPV-responsive T-cell expansion in HPV16-positive patients. Non-HPV-specific T cells did not expand in tumors during treatment, whereas candidate HPV-specific clones and E7-related motifs did.

Note on this clone: Its matching antigen is unknown.

Repeated repertoire sampling spanned the course of chemoradiotherapy. The V gene is TRBV4-1, the J gene TRBJ2-7; perhaps D is TRBD1 or TRBD2 (6 bases each). This TCR derives from a human donor with HPV-associated anogenital cancer. The sequences come from blood, collected from a patient who underwent chemoradiotherapy. CDR3 residues: CASSQDRGRAYEQYF. As DNA, the CDR3 is TGCGCCAGCAGCCAAGATCGGGGGCGGGCCTACGAGCAGTACTTC.